This T cell receptor beta chain was profiled in a study of T cell responses to AZD1222 COVID-19 vaccine. Broader study findings: Only five to seven individuals given AZD1222 were seropositive at baseline. The sample set comprised mostly white British donors with more females, and clonal diversity was possibly underestimated.

The CDR3 has 15 residues. Trimming removed 2 bases from V and 4 bases from J; junction bases left unmatched: 5. Looked up from germline, CDR1 is SGHNT and CDR2 is YYREEE (reference sequence). A word on this clone: The antigen is unknown.

Assay used: immunoSEQ multiplex PCR; TCRdb lists only in-frame clones, some missing. The profile shows roughly 150,000 clones, 90% of them singletons. The chain couples TRBV5-4 to TRBJ2-3; 9 nucleotides match TRBD1. This clonotype was sampled from an adult who received the AZD1222 COVID-19 vaccine. Here the sequenced sample was peripheral blood, taken 28 days after the second AZD1222 dose. CDR3 DNA: TGTGCCAGCAGCTTTAAGGACAGGGGTCCAGATACGCAGTATTTT. It specifies CASSFKDRGPDTQYF.